The clone carrying this T cell receptor (beta chain) was recorded only once. In the source study's methods: Amplifying reference gene primers gave estimates of nucleated cell counts. Sequencing used immunoSEQ multiplex PCR; TCRdb keeps in-frame clones, though not all of them. V, J and clone size are those of that table, while D and trimming were read from the DNA. The profile covers around 700,000 clones, with about nine tenths appearing a single time and over 0.2% taken by the ten largest. These data belong to a study of blood T cell repertoires in COVID-19. The wider study: Samples came from the United States, Italy and Spain, spanning acute and convalescent COVID-19. The analysed material was cDNA or gDNA that came from T cells, B-cell-depleted T cells, or PBMCs.

The trim removed 3 bases at V and 7 bases at J, leaving 9 bases unmatched. This CDR3 spans 15 amino acids. Germline-derived CDR1 and CDR2 are LNHDA and SQIVND (reference sequence). This sequence was found in a woman aged 18-30 years with acute or convalescent COVID-19. The V and J genes are TRBV19 and TRBJ2-7; TRBD1 matches at 10 bases. The sequenced sample consisted of peripheral blood. The DNA of the CDR3 is TGTGCCAGTAGTATCTGGGGGGACAGGGGTGATGAGCAGTACTTC. Protein: CASSIWGDRGDEQYF.